A single sample is the source of the 11 T cell receptor beta chains below, sequenced in a study of cytomegalovirus exposure and HLA in healthy donors. PCR amplification relied on 60 Vbeta primers (plus 13 Jbeta primers). The method was immunoSEQ multiplex PCR; TCRdb's version includes in-frame clones alone and lacks a portion of them. In the table there are around 190,000 clones, almost 85% of which are singletons. Sequenced: PBMCs. The receptor set was obtained from a woman between 50 and 59 years old in good health and CMV-seronegative.

The chain employs TRBV28 and TRBJ2-4, with D perhaps matching TRBD2 (6 bases). This CDR3 has 13 amino acids. Germline lookup yields CDR1 MDHEN and CDR2 SYDVKM. The V end was cut by 6 bases, the J end by 8 bases, with 14 bases between. The CDR3 here is CASSLTRKHIQYF. The CDR3 DNA follows: TGTGCCAGCAGCCTGACTAGGAAGCACATTCAGTACTTC.

This chain joins TRBV7-2 and TRBJ2-2; TRBD1 matches at 8 bases. After removal of 8 bases from V and 7 bases from J, the junction contained 15 bases not matched to a gene. CDR1 is SGHTA, CDR2 FQGNSA, per germline. The length of the CDR3 is 16 residues. CDR3 bases: TGTGCCAGCTTGCGGGGCGGGCAGGGGGCGGTCGGGGAGCTGTTTTTT. Translating gives CASLRGGQGAVGELFF.

The gene calls are TRBV15 and TRBJ1-5, with D perhaps TRBD1 (5 bases). From germline, CDR1 is LNHNV and CDR2 YYDKDF (reference sequence). V was shortened by 5 bases and J by 4 bases, with 15 bases between the two germline ends. The CDR3 extends over 15 amino acids. The CDR3 nucleotides are TGTGCCACCAGCTCCAGGGTGGGGGGGAATCAGCCCCAGCATTTT. Protein product: CATSSRVGGNQPQHF.

About this clone: Relative to the germline gene, one junction end is altered; a read error may explain this. The CDR3 here is CASSLPGVNVLTF. The CDR3 region has the DNA TGTGCCAGCAGTTTGCCAGGGGTCAACGTCCTGACTTTC. The V call is TRBV28, the J call TRBJ2-6; D may be TRBD1 (6 bases). Per the germline V gene, CDR1 is MDHEN and CDR2 is SYDVKM. The CDR3 is 13 amino acids.

The V gene is TRBV9, the J gene TRBJ1-4; D is ambiguous. This CDR3 spans 18 amino acids. Germline V gene lookup returns CDR1 SGDLS and CDR2 YYNGEE. Trimming removed 0 bases from V and 7 bases from J, with 22 bases in between. The CDR3 nucleotides read TGTGCCAGCAGCGTAGATGGCCGGGGTTACCTTGCGGGTGAAAAACTGTTTTTT. Protein: CASSVDGRGYLAGEKLFF.

As for this clone: The same CDR3 is also encoded by other DNA sequences in this sample. V usage is TRBV7-6 and J usage is TRBJ1-3; D might be TRBD1 (5 bases). There are 15 residues in the CDR3. V was shortened by 1 base and J by 4 bases, with 11 bases between the two germline ends. Germline V gene lookup returns CDR1 SGHVS and CDR2 FNYEAQ. The CDR3 region is CASSLGRVSGNTIYF. The DNA for the CDR3 is TGTGCCAGCAGCTTAGGCAGGGTCTCCGGAAACACCATATATTTT.

CDR3 loop: CSVAFSSYEQYF. The CDR3 coding sequence is TGCAGCGTGGCATTCTCCAGCTACGAGCAGTACTTC. The chain employs TRBV29-1 and TRBJ2-7, with unresolved D. CDR1 SQVTM and CDR2 ANQGSEA come from the germline V gene. The CDR3 loop spans 12 amino acids. The V end lost 6 bases, the J end lost 3 bases, and 12 bases lay between the germline ends.

This clone occurred a few times. The V gene is TRBV10-2, the J gene TRBJ2-7, with D tentatively TRBD2 (5 bases). CDR3 length equals 13 residues. Germline values: CDR1 WSHSY, CDR2 SAAADI. V was pared by 6 bases and J by 6 bases, with 15 bases between. The CDR3 protein is CASSPAGVIEQYF. The DNA of the CDR3 is TGCGCCAGCAGCCCCGCCGGGGTGATCGAGCAGTACTTC.

The gene calls are TRBV7-2 and TRBJ2-5; D remains ambiguous. Trimming shortened V by 4 bases and J by 5 bases, and 11 bases separated the two germline ends. The CDR3 runs to 13 residues. Germline V gene lookup returns CDR1 SGHTA and CDR2 FQGNSA. CDR3 amino acids: CASSSISLETQYF. The DNA of the CDR3 is TGTGCCAGCAGCTCTATCTCTTTGGAGACCCAGTACTTC.

Concerning this clone: Other DNA sequences within the sample encode an identical CDR3. This sequence joins TRBV7-9 and TRBJ1-5; 8 nucleotides align to TRBD1. The CDR3 is made up of 15 amino acids. With V trimmed by 5 bases and J by 0 bases, 3 bases remained unmatched. Germline lookup yields CDR1 SEHNR and CDR2 FQNEAQ (reference sequence). CDR3 sequence: CASSLGQGSNQPQHF. The CDR3 bases are TGTGCCAGCAGCCTTGGACAGGGTAGCAATCAGCCCCAGCATTTT.

The rearrangement uses TRBV10-1 and TRBJ2-7; TRBD1 matches at 7 bases. Germline assignment: CDR1 WNHNN and CDR2 SYGVQD (reference sequence). The CDR3 sequence is 12 residues long. The J segment lost 3 bases and the V segment lost 9 bases, leaving 5 bases of the junction unmatched. The CDR3 reads CASMTGNYEQYF. DNA for the CDR3: TGCGCCAGTATGACAGGGAACTACGAGCAGTACTTC.